This TCR beta chain was profiled in a study of T cell repertoires in aging, cancer and after chemotherapy. Across the whole study: Healthy donor repertoires were recorded over several months to years and showed clear clonal overlap. Some 8.1 million TCR reads were in the whole dataset.

TRB rearrangements spanning V, D and J were amplified using mixed TRB-A/B primers. MiXCR was run by TCRdb on the multiplex PCR reads, yielding one entry per CDR3 protein. Here the sample spans 10,000 to 13,000 distinct CDR3 sequences, around 32% being singletons. Amplification of TCR beta used genomic DNA extracted from peripheral blood. For this clonotype: What it recognizes is unknown.

General study findings and limits: Immunological memory after chemotherapy cannot be judged from the repertoire data.

The germline gives CDR1 LNHDA, CDR2 SQIVND (reference sequence). The CDR3 loop spans 15 amino acids. V was cut by 6 bases and J by 0 bases, with 12 bases left in between. This clonotype originated in a human donor in good health. Sequenced material: blood. The rearrangement joins TRBV19 to TRBJ1-3; D possibly corresponds to TRBD1 (5 bases). The CDR3 DNA is TGTGCCAGTAGGCGGGACCGGAGCTCTGGAAACACCATATATTTT. This gives the protein CASRRDRSSGNTIYF.